One sample yielded the 15 T cell receptor beta chains listed below, sequenced in a study of tumor and adjacent non-tumor tissue in lung cancer. Three rounds of nested PCR, following a modified ARM-PCR protocol, produced the TCRbeta library. TCRdb re-called the multiplex PCR reads with MiXCR, one entry per CDR3 protein. The table shows roughly 70,000 distinct CDR3 sequences, with roughly 70% occurring only once. The template was RNA from unsorted bulk tissue. Distant lung tissue was collected more than 3 cm away from the tumor edge. The sample taken for sequencing was distant non-tumor lung tissue. Receptors originate from a woman aged 45-65 years with non-small cell lung cancer.

The table lists this clonotype with many counts. The chain combines TRBV20-1 with TRBJ1-5; no clear D gene. V lost 0 bases to trimming and J lost 3 bases, with 9 bases between them. Per germline, CDR1 DFQATT and CDR2 SNEGSKA (reference sequence). There are 14 residues in the CDR3. CDR3 sequence (DNA): TGCAGTGCTAGAGAAAGTACGGTCAATCAGCCCCAGCATTTT. It encodes CSARESTVNQPQHF.

In regard to this clonotype: The conserved phenylalanine or tryptophan normally closing the CDR3 is absent here, so this likely arose from a read error. V usage is TRBV28 and J usage is TRBJ2-3; D possibly corresponds to TRBD1 (6 bases). V was trimmed by 6 bases and J by 3 bases, leaving 16 bases between them. The CDR3 sequence is 15 residues long. Germline V CDR1 and CDR2: MDHEN, SYDVKM. CDR3 region: CASSPPTGLTDTQYL. CDR3 nucleotides: TGTGCCAGCAGCCCGCCGACAGGTCTGACAGATACGCAGTATTTG.

The chain combines TRBV28 with TRBJ2-2; maybe TRBD1 (6 bases). CDR3 length: 15 amino acids. V was clipped by 5 bases and J by 5 bases, with 15 bases between them. Per the germline V gene, CDR1 is MDHEN and CDR2 is SYDVKM. The CDR3 DNA reads TGTGCCAGCAGTGCTGGGGACAAACAGACCGGGGAGCTGTTTTTT. Translated: CASSAGDKQTGELFF. Full variable domain (outside the CDR3, taken from reference TRBV28 and TRBJ2-2): DVKVTQSSRYLVKRTGEKVFLECVQDMDHENMFWYRQDPGLGLRLIYFSYDVKMKEKGDIPEGYSVSREKKERFSLILESASTNQTSMYLCASSAGDKQTGELFFGEGSRLTVL.

This clonotype was observed at least ten times. The chain is built from TRBV10-3 and TRBJ2-1; 10 bases fit TRBD2. Germline values: CDR1 ENHRY, CDR2 SYGVKD. Germline trimming cut 0 bases from V and 5 bases from J; bases unmatched to any gene: 4. The CDR3 consists of 16 residues. The CDR3 loop is CAISESRGTSDNEQFF. DNA of the CDR3: TGTGCCATCAGTGAGTCGAGAGGGACTAGCGACAATGAGCAGTTCTTC.

CDR3 DNA: TGTGCCAGCAATCCACCCCTCCACTTT. This translates into CASNPPLHF. This chain uses TRBV12-3 or TRBV12-4 with TRBJ1-6; D call uncertain. The CDR3 is made up of 9 amino acids. V was clipped by 7 bases and J by 11 bases, with 3 bases between them.

Regarding this clonotype: A much larger clone is a single base away; this may be a read error. This chain connects TRBV5-6 to TRBJ1-2; D may be TRBD1 (6 bases). This CDR3 has 14 residues. Germline V gene sequence: CDR1 SGHDT, CDR2 YYEEEE. Trimming removed 3 bases from V and 10 bases from J, with 19 bases in between. The CDR3 DNA reads as TGTGCCAGCAGCTGGGACATGGGGTTGTCGCTCTACACCTTC. Its protein product is CASSWDMGLSLYTF.

Details on this clonotype: A read error may account for a junction end that differs from germline. The chain has TRBV4-3 and TRBJ2-1; D may correspond to TRBD1 or TRBD2 (6 bases each). The germline V gene encodes CDR1 LGHNA and CDR2 YSLEER. The CDR3 runs to 17 residues. The CDR3 region is CTSSQGTLVGINNEQFF. DNA of the CDR3: TGCACCAGCAGCCAGGGGACTTTAGTGGGAATTAACAATGAGCAGTTCTTC.

About this clonotype itself: Possible read error: a much larger clone is one base away. The CDR3 end shows no conserved phenylalanine or tryptophan, and so a read error is likely. This chain connects TRBV20-1 to TRBJ2-1; no firm D call. Trimming took off 4 bases at V and 9 bases at J, with 1 base between the two ends. Per germline, CDR1 DFQATT and CDR2 SNEGSKA (reference sequence). The CDR3 contains 8 residues. For the CDR3, the DNA is TGCAGTGCTATTGAGCAGTTCTAC. Its translation is CSAIEQFY.

About this clonotype itself: The junction departs from the called germline gene at one end, perhaps through a read error. The chain combines TRBV4-1 with TRBJ1-1; possible D gene TRBD1, 6 bases. The CDR3 covers 16 residues. The germline V gene has CDR1 MGHRA and CDR2 YSYEKL. The CDR3 DNA reads as TGCACCAGCAGTCAAGATCGTTACAGGGCGAACACTGAAGCCTTCTTT. Its protein product is CTSSQDRYRANTEAFF.

Many counts were recorded for this clonotype. In DNA form, the CDR3 reads TGTGCCAGCAGTTACCGGAATGAAGGGACCACTGAAGCTTTCTTT. This encodes CASSYRNEGTTEAFF. The J gene is TRBJ1-1, the V gene TRBV6-5; TRBD1 is a possible D gene (5 bases). Germline V gene sequence: CDR1 MNHEY, CDR2 SVGAGI. The CDR3 contains 15 residues. V lost 2 bases and J 4 bases, leaving 14 bases between the germline ends.

Of note for this clonotype: At one end, the junction sequence differs from germline, possibly due to a read error. The rearrangement joins TRBV11-2 to TRBJ2-7; D unresolved. The CDR3 has 11 amino acids. In germline, CDR1 is SGHAT, CDR2 FQNNGV. Here the CDR3 reads CAISSTYEQYF. CDR3 DNA sequence: TGTGCCATCAGCTCTACTTACGAGCAGTACTTC.

In the case of this clonotype: This could be a read error, since a much larger clone is one nucleotide away. This rearrangement joins TRBV20-1 to TRBJ2-1; 7 nucleotides line up with TRBD2. Germline trimming cut 3 bases from V and 6 bases from J; bases unmatched to any gene: 8. The CDR3 length is 14 residues. Germline assignment: CDR1 DFQATT and CDR2 SNEGSKA (reference sequence). CDR3 in DNA: TGCAGTGCTAGGGGCGGGAGTACGCGCAATGAGCAGTTCTTC. This translates into CSARGGSTRNEQFF.

This clonotype has only a few counts. No conserved phenylalanine or tryptophan is present at the end of the CDR3, so a read error is the likely explanation. The DNA is omitted, as the CDR3 cannot be located on it reliably, and the CDR3 follows TCRdb's listing. V gene TRBV11-3 combines with J gene TRBJ2-1; TRBD1, as called in the table, went unchecked against the DNA. The CDR3 contains 13 residues when both ends are counted. Germline V CDR1 and CDR2: SGHNT, YENEEA. This CDR3 is CASSLGGENEQFI.

This clonotype has just a few counts. A clone one base away is much larger, so this may be a read error. The CDR3 bases are TGTGCCAGCAGTTCCGGGATAGGGGTGCGCACTGAAGCTTTCTTT. Protein: CASSSGIGVRTEAFF. This chain uses TRBV28 with TRBJ1-1; weak D call: TRBD1 (5 bases). V was clipped by 4 bases and J by 4 bases, with 16 bases between them. There are 15 residues in the CDR3. CDR1 and CDR2 (germline): MDHEN, SYDVKM. The full variable domain, rest sourced from reference TRBV28 and TRBJ1-1, is DVKVTQSSRYLVKRTGEKVFLECVQDMDHENMFWYRQDPGLGLRLIYFSYDVKMKEKGDIPEGYSVSREKKERFSLILESASTNQTSMYLCASSSGIGVRTEAFFGQGTRLTVV.

Concerning this clonotype: Sequence at one end of the junction differs from germline and may be a read error. The genes are TRBV12-3 or TRBV12-4 and TRBJ1-5, with a possible D match to TRBD1 (6 bases). This CDR3 has 16 amino acids. CDR3 loop: CASSLGGACGNQPHHF. CDR3 DNA: TGTGCCAGCAGTTTGGGGGGGGCTTGTGGCAATCAGCCCCACCATTTT.